This record concerns one T cell receptor beta chain sequence. V lost 3 bases to trimming and J lost 4 bases, with 13 bases between them. This CDR3 is built from 15 residues. Germline values: CDR1 SGDLS, CDR2 YYNGEE. The assay was immunoSEQ multiplex PCR, and TCRdb's table has in-frame clones only and misses some. The sample consists of about 100,000 clones, roughly nine tenths of them appearing once. This specimen belongs to a study of PD-L1 blockade in urothelial cancer. Overall study context: After treatment start, blood was analyzed at 3 weeks (second dose) and at 6 weeks.

This sample comprised PBMCs, obtained around atezolizumab (anti-PD-L1) treatment. V usage is TRBV9 and J usage is TRBJ1-4; D gene unclear. The clonotype originates from a woman of 80 years or more with urothelial cancer. The CDR3: CASSAEGGVNEKLFF. Written as DNA, the CDR3 is TGTGCCAGCAGCGCGGAGGGAGGTGTTAATGAAAAACTGTTTTTT.